Each of the 28 T cell receptor beta chains below was sequenced from the same sample in a study of PD-L1 blockade in urothelial cancer. Assay: immunoSEQ multiplex PCR; the TCRdb copy retains only in-frame clones and omits some. The sample lists about 39,000 clones, approximately 90% seen once, with around 1.8% in the top ten. Here the sequenced sample was PBMCs, taken around atezolizumab (anti-PD-L1) treatment. These receptors all stem from a man aged 60 to 69 with urothelial cancer.

This chain connects TRBV5-1 to TRBJ2-7; 10 nucleotides align to TRBD1. After removal of 4 bases from V and 2 bases from J, the junction contained 6 bases not matched to a gene. Germline-derived CDR1 and CDR2 are SGHRS and YFSETQ. CDR3 length: 15 amino acids. The CDR3 nucleotides read TGCGCCAGCAGCCCCGGGACAGGGGAAACCTACGAGCAGTACTTC. Its translation is CASSPGTGETYEQYF.

The chain uses TRBV7-9 and TRBJ1-1; tentatively, D is TRBD1 (6 bases). Trimming pared 5 bases from V and 3 bases from J, leaving 16 bases between. CDR1 is SEHNR and CDR2 is FQNEAQ in the germline V gene (reference sequence). The CDR3 extends over 15 amino acids. In DNA, the CDR3 is TGTGCCAGCAGCACTCAGGACAGACAACACACTGAAGCTTTCTTT. Protein: CASSTQDRQHTEAFF.

The chain links TRBV7-9 to TRBJ2-7; 9 bases match TRBD1. Unmatched junction bases numbered 8, after V lost 6 bases and J lost 5 bases. The CDR3 is 14 residues long. Looked up from germline, CDR1 is SEHNR and CDR2 is FQNEAQ (reference sequence). Here the CDR3 reads CASRIQGADNEQYF. As DNA, the CDR3 is TGTGCCAGCAGGATACAGGGGGCGGATAACGAGCAGTACTTC.

The chain carries TRBV6-5 and TRBJ2-5; D ambiguous. The CDR3 is made up of 16 amino acids. From germline, CDR1 is MNHEY and CDR2 SVGAGI. V dropped 0 bases and J dropped 5 bases, with 16 bases sitting between them. CDR3 loop: CASSYSNREAGETQYF. In nucleotides, the CDR3 is TGTGCCAGCAGTTACTCGAATCGCGAGGCCGGGGAGACCCAGTACTTC.

This chain links TRBV5-1 with TRBJ1-4; D is unresolved. Germline CDR1 reads SGHRS; CDR2 reads YFSETQ. The CDR3 spans 14 residues. Trimming pared 6 bases from V and 0 bases from J, leaving 9 bases between. The CDR3 here is CASTPDSTNEKLFF. The CDR3 nucleotides read TGCGCCAGCACCCCTGACTCAACTAATGAAAAACTGTTTTTT.

The rearrangement links TRBV28 to TRBJ2-7, with 8 bases fitting TRBD2. The CDR3 is 15 amino acids. Germline lookup yields CDR1 MDHEN and CDR2 SYDVKM. V gave up 6 bases and J gave up 3 bases; unmatched junction bases: 10. The CDR3 spells CASRTGGEGNYEQYF. The CDR3 DNA follows: TGTGCCAGCAGGACGGGAGGGGAGGGGAACTACGAGCAGTACTTC.

This chain uses TRBV6-1 with TRBJ2-3; D is possibly TRBD2 (6 bases). In germline, CDR1 is MNHNS, CDR2 SASEGT. CDR3 size: 17 residues. V was shortened by 3 bases and J by 5 bases, with 21 bases between the two germline ends. The CDR3 coding sequence is TGTGCCAGCAGTGATAGACGGGGGAGGTTTTTCGGAGATACGCAGTATTTT. Encoded protein: CASSDRRGRFFGDTQYF.

The chain couples TRBV20-1 to TRBJ2-5; D not resolved. The J call may be wrong; the DNA end is better matched by TRBJ2-7. CDR3 length: 11 residues. The germline CDR1 and CDR2 sequences are DFQATT and SNEGSKA (reference sequence). CDR3 bases: TGCAGTGCGAGACTCCACTACGAGCAGTACTTC. Translating it yields CSARLHYEQYF.

The J gene is TRBJ1-1, the V gene TRBV9; D perhaps matches TRBD1 (5 bases). Germline V lookup: CDR1 SGDLS, CDR2 YYNGEE. This CDR3 is built from 13 residues. Trimming stripped 2 bases from V and 3 bases from J, with 8 bases between. CDR3 in amino acids: CASSVTRDTEAFF. The CDR3 nucleotides read TGTGCCAGCAGCGTGACCAGGGACACTGAAGCTTTCTTT.

V and J are TRBV9 and TRBJ2-3, with a possible D match to TRBD1 (6 bases). V lost 3 bases to trimming and J lost 2 bases, with 10 bases between them. The CDR3 totals 14 residues. Germline CDR1 reads SGDLS; CDR2 reads YYNGEE. CDR3 loop: CASSGRQDTDTQYF. In DNA form, the CDR3 reads TGTGCCAGCAGCGGGCGACAGGACACAGATACGCAGTATTTT.

The chain employs TRBV13 and TRBJ1-2; TRBD1 might be the D (6 bases). This CDR3 region has 15 residues. Germline values: CDR1 PRHDT, CDR2 FYEKMQ (reference sequence). V dropped 5 bases and J dropped 4 bases, with 17 bases sitting between them. The CDR3 region has the DNA TGTGCCAGCAGCACCCGACAGGCTCCTATCTATGGCTACACCTTC. This sequence encodes CASSTRQAPIYGYTF.

The gene calls are TRBV28 and TRBJ2-1; TRBD2 aligns across 8 bases. The CDR3 spans 15 residues. CDR1 is MDHEN, CDR2 SYDVKM, per germline. V dropped 5 bases and J dropped 7; count of bases not matched to a gene: 10. Written as DNA, the CDR3 is TGTGCCAGCAGTCCCACTCGGGGGGGCCCGAATGAGCAGTTCTTC. Its translation: CASSPTRGGPNEQFF.

V is TRBV28 and J is TRBJ2-3; D not resolved. Trimming left V 6 bases short and J 6 bases short, with 7 bases between. From germline, CDR1 is MDHEN and CDR2 SYDVKM. The CDR3 runs to 11 residues. For the CDR3, the DNA is TGTGCCAGCAGAACTGAGGATACGCAGTATTTT. This sequence encodes CASRTEDTQYF.

The rearrangement links TRBV4-1 to TRBJ2-5; TRBD2 agrees at 11 bases. CDR1 and CDR2 from the germline V gene are MGHRA and YSYEKL. The CDR3 sequence is 15 residues long. V lost 6 bases and J lost 7; bases outside the gene matches: 10. The CDR3 protein is CASRQTSGAAGTQYF. DNA for the CDR3: TGCGCCAGCAGGCAGACTAGCGGGGCGGCGGGGACCCAGTACTTC.

V and J are TRBV6-6 and TRBJ2-3, with TRBD1 matching over 7 bases. Germline V CDR1 and CDR2: MNHNY, SVGAGI (reference sequence). Trimming took 4 bases from V and 2 from J; bases not matched to a gene: 9. The CDR3 totals 16 residues. The DNA for the CDR3 is TGTGCCAGCAGTTTCCCGACAGGGCTACCCACAGATACGCAGTATTTT. Translating gives CASSFPTGLPTDTQYF.

The V call is TRBV5-5, the J call TRBJ1-5, with D possibly matching TRBD1 (6 bases). This CDR3 region has 14 residues. Germline CDR1 reads SGHKS; CDR2 reads YYEKEE (reference sequence). Trimming removed 4 bases at V and 2 bases at J, with 10 bases between. CDR3 sequence (DNA): TGTGCCAGCAGCCCAACAGGGCGCAATCAGCCCCAGCATTTT. Translated, it gives CASSPTGRNQPQHF.

V usage is TRBV5-5 and J usage is TRBJ1-3; perhaps TRBD1 as D (5 bases). The CDR3 has 16 residues. The ends were cut back, 6 bases at V and 0 bases at J, with 16 bases in the middle. The V gene's germline CDR1 is SGHKS and CDR2 YYEKEE (reference sequence). The CDR3 DNA sequence: TGTGCCAGCACCCCGGGGGGTCTCCACTCTGGAAACACCATATATTTT. Its protein product is CASTPGGLHSGNTIYF.

The gene calls are TRBV18 and TRBJ2-1, with 10 bases identical to TRBD1. The trim removed 4 bases at V and 7 bases at J, leaving 7 bases unmatched. Germline assignment: CDR1 KGHSH and CDR2 LQKENI. This CDR3 contains 15 residues. The CDR3 bases are TGTGCCAGCTCACGATACGGACAGGGGGGGAATGAGCAGTTCTTC. Translated: CASSRYGQGGNEQFF.

This chain links TRBV11-2 with TRBJ2-2; a weak D match, TRBD1 (6 bases). This CDR3 is 14 amino acids long. The germline V gene has CDR1 SGHAT and CDR2 FQNNGV. Trimming shortened V by 1 base and J by 6 bases, and 9 bases separated the two germline ends. The CDR3, as DNA: TGTGCCAGCAGCTTAGGCAGGGGAGCCGGGGAGCTGTTTTTT. Protein product: CASSLGRGAGELFF.

This chain joins TRBV4-2 and TRBJ1-3, with D possibly TRBD1 on 6 matching bases. Trimming removed 2 bases from V and 2 bases from J, with 7 bases in between. The CDR3 contains 14 residues. Germline V CDR1 and CDR2: LGHNA, YNFKEQ. CDR3 residues: CASSQSGAGNTIYF. The DNA for the CDR3 is TGTGCCAGCAGCCAATCAGGGGCTGGAAACACCATATATTTT.

The J gene is TRBJ2-5, the V gene TRBV19; D not resolved. Germline V lookup: CDR1 LNHDA, CDR2 SQIVND (reference sequence). Trimming took 3 bases from V and 3 from J, leaving 8 bases between them. The CDR3 extends over 13 amino acids. The CDR3 loop reads CASSIWSKETQYF. CDR3 DNA: TGTGCCAGTAGTATCTGGAGCAAAGAGACCCAGTACTTC.

The chain recombines TRBV5-1 with TRBJ2-2; 10 bases agree with TRBD2. Looked up from germline, CDR1 is SGHRS and CDR2 is YFSETQ. The CDR3 extends over 16 amino acids. J lost 2 bases, V lost 4 bases, and 5 bases had no gene match. Written as DNA, the CDR3 is TGCGCCAGCAGCACTCTAGCGGGGGATAACACCGGGGAGCTGTTTTTT. Protein product: CASSTLAGDNTGELFF. Full variable domain (rest looked up from reference TRBV5-1 and TRBJ2-2): KAGVTQTPRYLIKTRGQQVTLSCSPISGHRSVSWYQQTPGQGLQFLFEYFSETQRNKGNFPGRFSGRQFSNSRSEMNVSTLELGDSALYLCASSTLAGDNTGELFFGEGSRLTVL.

This sequence joins TRBV9 and TRBJ2-3; 7 bases fit TRBD2. Germline values: CDR1 SGDLS, CDR2 YYNGEE. Losses at the gene ends were 4 bases for V and 4 bases for J; bases not matched to a gene: 12. The CDR3 is made up of 16 amino acids. Written as DNA, the CDR3 is TGTGCCAGCAGCCGAAGTTCGGGAGGCATCGCAGATACGCAGTATTTT. Translated, it gives CASSRSSGGIADTQYF.

This chain connects TRBV7-3 to TRBJ2-1; 7 bases are shared with TRBD2. J lost 7 bases, V lost 2 bases, and 11 bases had no gene match. This CDR3 comprises 16 residues. The germline CDR1 and CDR2 sequences are SGHTA and FQGTGA. The CDR3 here is CASSLLPGEGRNEQFF. As DNA, the CDR3 is TGTGCCAGCAGCTTACTGCCCGGGGAGGGTAGGAATGAGCAGTTCTTC.

The chain couples TRBV14 to TRBJ1-4; perhaps TRBD1 as D (5 bases). The germline V and J ends were trimmed by 4 bases and 1 base, with 10 bases remaining between them. The CDR3 contains 15 residues. Germline loops: CDR1 SGHDN, CDR2 FVKESK. DNA of the CDR3: TGTGCCAGCAGCCGGAACGACAGAACTAATGAAAAACTGTTTTTT. Its protein is CASSRNDRTNEKLFF.

This sequence joins TRBV7-9 and TRBJ2-1, with a weak D call TRBD1 (6 bases). Germline CDR1 and CDR2: SEHNR and FQNEAQ (reference sequence). V was trimmed by 1 base and J by 3 bases, leaving 10 bases between them. The CDR3 length is 15 residues. The CDR3 sequence is CASSLVGGGYNEQFF. The CDR3 region has the DNA TGTGCCAGCAGCTTAGTAGGGGGTGGCTACAATGAGCAGTTCTTC.

J is TRBJ2-1 and V is TRBV19; 11 bases are shared with TRBD2. Germline V CDR1 and CDR2: LNHDA, SQIVND (reference sequence). The CDR3 runs to 14 residues. J lost 7 bases, V lost 10 bases, and 9 bases had no gene match. In nucleotides, the CDR3 is TGTGCCACCTCACCGGGACTAGCGGAGAATGAGCAGTTCTTC. Residues: CATSPGLAENEQFF.

This clone was seen more than once but under ten times. The chain combines TRBV25-1 with TRBJ2-4; D is possibly TRBD1 (7 bases). From germline, CDR1 is MGHDK and CDR2 SYGVNS. Between the trimmed V and J ends, which lost 4 bases and 1 base, there was a span of 20 bases. CDR3 size: 18 residues. For the CDR3, the DNA is TGTGCCAGCAGTGGCGGCTCAGGGGGGAGAGGGGCCAAAAACATTCAGTACTTC. This sequence encodes CASSGGSGGRGAKNIQYF.